This is a list of T cell receptor beta chains from one sample in a study of blood T cell repertoires in COVID-19. Clones were sequenced by immunoSEQ multiplex PCR, and TCRdb holds only the in-frame ones, with some missing. The table has fewer than 200,000 clones, more than 65% seen once. Sequencing was performed on PBMCs or T cells enriched from blood (not recorded which). These receptors were obtained from a woman aged 40 to 50 with acute COVID-19. Each CDR3 is given with its conserved first and last residue. D genes are given only for firm matches. Expanded clones get a size class; other rows say once, few or many, or leave the size out.

>TRBV6-5|-|-|TRBJ1-2
CASNFQRAYGYTF
TGTGCCAGCAACTTCCAGAGGGCTTATGGCTACACCTTC
>TRBV5-1|-|-|TRBJ1-2
CASRFDSAYGYTF
TGCGCCAGCAGATTCGACAGTGCCTATGGCTACACCTTC
>TRBV4-2|TRBD1|-|TRBJ2-4
CASSPRQGGYIQYF
TGTGCCAGCAGCCCAAGACAGGGGGGATACATTCAGTACTTC
>TRBV6-5|TRBD2|many|TRBJ2-3
CASSGLAGGEMGQYF
TGTGCCAGCAGCGGACTAGCGGGGGGCGAAATGGGGCAGTATTTT
>TRBV11-2|TRBD1|-|TRBJ1-2
CASSGDRGVYGYTF
TGTGCCAGCAGCGGGGACAGGGGTGTTTATGGCTACACCTTC
>TRBV6-5|-|-|TRBJ1-5
CASSYNRDMLQPQHF
TGTGCCAGCAGTTACAACCGGGACATGCTTCAGCCCCAGCATTTT
>TRBV5-4|TRBD2|-|TRBJ2-1
CASSPSGRANNEQFF
TGTGCCAGCAGCCCAAGCGGGAGGGCCAACAATGAGCAGTTCTTC
>TRBV5-4|TRBD1|once|TRBJ1-1
CASTPRAGQGSPNTEAFF
TGTGCCAGCACCCCCCGCGCCGGACAGGGGTCACCCAACACTGAAGCTTTCTTT
>TRBV7-9|-|few|TRBJ1-1
CASSSQAMNTEAFF
TGTGCCAGCAGCTCACAGGCTATGAACACTGAAGCTTTCTTT
>TRBV27|-|once|TRBJ2-1
CASSLGGGRLNNEQFF
TGTGCCAGCAGTTTAGGGGGCGGGAGATTGAACAATGAGCAGTTCTTC
>TRBV15|-|-|TRBJ1-3
CATSSWATEGNTIYF
TGTGCCACCAGCAGTTGGGCAACGGAAGGAAACACCATATATTTT
>TRBV30|TRBD1|-|TRBJ1-2
CAWSGQGARDGYTF
TGTGCCTGGAGTGGACAGGGGGCGCGTGATGGCTACACCTTC
>TRBV3-1/TRBV3-2|TRBD2|-|TRBJ2-5
CASSQDRLTSPSRTSGRARETQYF
TGTGCCAGCAGCCAAGATCGCCTTACTTCACCCTCTCGGACTAGCGGGAGGGCCCGGGAGACCCAGTACTTC
>TRBV11-2|-|few|TRBJ2-7
CASTRKRGSEYEQYF
TGTGCCAGCACCAGAAAAAGGGGAAGCGAGTACGAGCAGTACTTC
>TRBV2|-|few|TRBJ1-1
CASKADSLEAFF
TGTGCCAGCAAGGCCGACAGCCTTGAAGCTTTCTTT
>TRBV19|-|-|TRBJ1-5
CASSITGSASNQPQHF
TGTGCCAGTAGTATTACGGGGTCAGCTAGCAATCAGCCCCAGCATTTT
>TRBV6-5|-|-|TRBJ2-5
CASARAWGKETQYF
TGTGCCAGCGCCCGGGCATGGGGCAAAGAGACCCAGTACTTC
>TRBV7-3|-|-|TRBJ2-5
CASSWVPGETQYF
TGTGCCAGCAGCTGGGTACCGGGGGAGACCCAGTACTTC
>TRBV30|-|-|TRBJ1-5
CAWSVDTTTPQHF
TGTGCCTGGAGTGTGGATACTACCACGCCCCAGCATTTT
>TRBV9|-|-|TRBJ2-5
CASSPQQTPETQYF
TGTGCCAGCAGCCCTCAACAGACCCCAGAGACCCAGTACTTC
>TRBV19|TRBD1|-|TRBJ2-3
CASSISRDRGFTDTQYF
TGTGCCAGTAGTATCTCCCGGGACAGGGGCTTCACAGATACGCAGTATTTT
>TRBV9|-|-|TRBJ2-1
CASSLQRSPPHNEQFF
TGTGCCAGCAGCCTTCAGCGGTCGCCCCCCCACAATGAGCAGTTCTTC
>TRBV12-5|-|-|TRBJ1-2
CASGLVETGDGANYGYTF
TGTGCTAGTGGTTTGGTTGAAACGGGGGACGGAGCTAACTATGGCTACACCTTC
>TRBV6-5|-|-|TRBJ2-7
CASARPPGTLEQYF
TGTGCCAGCGCGCGGCCCCCGGGTACCCTCGAGCAGTACTTC
>TRBV3-1/TRBV3-2|-|many|TRBJ2-2
CASGRVGRRDSGELFF
TGTGCCAGCGGCCGGGTCGGGAGACGGGACAGCGGGGAGCTGTTTTTT
>TRBV12-3/TRBV12-4|TRBD1|-|TRBJ1-2
CASSGDSNYGYTF
TGTGCCAGCAGTGGGGACAGCAACTATGGCTACACCTTC
>TRBV27|TRBD1|-|TRBJ1-2
CASSSLVGQEWGYTF
TGTGCCAGCAGTTCCCTAGTAGGACAGGAATGGGGCTACACCTTC
>TRBV18|-|-|TRBJ1-1
CASSPAGNTEAFF
TGTGCCAGCTCACCGGCGGGTAACACTGAAGCTTTCTTT
>TRBV19|TRBD2|-|TRBJ2-2
CASSLESGSTGELFF
TGTGCCAGTAGCTTGGAGAGCGGGAGCACCGGGGAGCTGTTTTTT
>TRBV14|TRBD2|-|TRBJ2-1
CASSQFAGALYEQFF
TGTGCCAGCAGCCAATTCGCGGGAGCACTCTATGAGCAGTTCTTC
>TRBV9|-|-|TRBJ2-2
CASSRSNTGELFF
TGTGCCAGCAGCCGCAGTAACACCGGGGAGCTGTTTTTT
>TRBV5-4|-|few|TRBJ1-1
CASSLSQGGRAFF
TGTGCCAGCAGCTTATCCCAGGGAGGGCGAGCTTTCTTT